This T cell receptor (beta chain) was observed in a study of Ad26.COV2.S vaccination and SARS-CoV-2 variants. Described treatment: about 20 received Ad26.COV2.S at low or high dose, single or two shots; 5 received placebo; per-sample allocation not given. Day 63 after the first injection of vaccine or placebo was the sampling time. Between the trimmed V and J ends, which lost 6 bases and 6 bases, there was a span of 23 bases. The CDR3 is made up of 17 amino acids. The germline CDR1 and CDR2 sequences are SGHVS and FQNEAQ. Clones were sequenced by immunoSEQ multiplex PCR, and TCRdb holds only the in-frame ones, with some missing. The sample contains some 330,000 clones, 90% of which appear only once.

The chain combines TRBV7-8 with TRBJ2-2; no firm D call. Source: peripheral blood, taken in a trial of Ad26.COV2.S vaccine versus placebo. The receptor was derived from a person between 18 and 65 years old who received the Ad26.COV2.S COVID-19 vaccine or a placebo. The CDR3 reads CASRSKTNPKAPGELFF. CDR3 in DNA: TGTGCCAGCAGAAGTAAAACCAACCCCAAAGCACCCGGGGAGCTGTTTTTT.